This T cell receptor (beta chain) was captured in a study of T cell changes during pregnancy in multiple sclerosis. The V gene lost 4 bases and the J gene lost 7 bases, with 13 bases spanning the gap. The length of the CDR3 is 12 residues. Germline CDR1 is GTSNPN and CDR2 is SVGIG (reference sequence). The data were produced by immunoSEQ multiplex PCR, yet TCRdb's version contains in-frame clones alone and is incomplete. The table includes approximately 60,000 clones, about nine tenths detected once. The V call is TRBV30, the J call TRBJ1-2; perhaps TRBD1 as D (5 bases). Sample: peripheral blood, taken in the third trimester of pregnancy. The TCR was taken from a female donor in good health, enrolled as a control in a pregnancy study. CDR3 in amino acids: CAWTWGGGGYTF. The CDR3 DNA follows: TGTGCCTGGACGTGGGGCGGCGGTGGCTACACCTTC.